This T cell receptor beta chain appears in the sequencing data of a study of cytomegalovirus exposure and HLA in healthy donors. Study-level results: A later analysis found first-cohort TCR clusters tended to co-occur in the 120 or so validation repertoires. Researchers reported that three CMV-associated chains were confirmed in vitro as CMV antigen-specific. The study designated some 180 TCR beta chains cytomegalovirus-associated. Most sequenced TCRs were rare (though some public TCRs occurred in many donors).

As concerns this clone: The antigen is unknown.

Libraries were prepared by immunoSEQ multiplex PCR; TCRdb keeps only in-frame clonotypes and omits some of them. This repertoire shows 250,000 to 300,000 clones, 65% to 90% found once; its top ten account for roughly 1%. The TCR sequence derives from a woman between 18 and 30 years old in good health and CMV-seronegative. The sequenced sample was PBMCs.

CDR3 sequence reads: CASSPTGWNTEAFF. CDR3 sequence (DNA): TGCGCCAGCAGCCCGACAGGGTGGAACACTGAAGCTTTCTTT. V gene TRBV5-1 combines with J gene TRBJ1-1, with 7 bases aligning to TRBD1. The CDR3 runs 14 residues. Trimming removed 4 bases from V and 1 base from J; junction bases left unmatched: 4. The V gene's germline CDR1 is SGHRS and CDR2 YFSETQ. The complete variable domain, with remaining parts taken from reference TRBV5-1 and TRBJ1-1, reads KAGVTQTPRYLIKTRGQQVTLSCSPISGHRSVSWYQQTPGQGLQFLFEYFSETQRNKGNFPGRFSGRQFSNSRSEMNVSTLELGDSALYLCASSPTGWNTEAFFGQGTRLTVV.